The 9 T cell receptor beta chains in this list originate from one sample, sequenced in a study of regulatory T cells in long-lasting Graves disease. Documented time point: newly diagnosed GD, antithyroid drugs for less than 3 months. The TCR library was made from RNA that had been extracted from PBMCs in TRIzol. According to the study, TCR beta libraries were built with iRepertoire HTBI primers and CDR3-region Arm-PCR. MiXCR was run by TCRdb on the multiplex PCR reads, yielding one entry per CDR3 protein. The sample records around 240,000 distinct CDR3 sequences, about 18% being singletons. The same data also went into a second study, on T cells in Graves' hyperthyroidism and ophthalmopathy.

The sample in question was peripheral blood mononuclear cells (PBMCs), obtained at new diagnosis, from a patient treated with antithyroid drugs. These TCRs come from a woman aged 25 to 39 with Graves disease.

At least ten counts were recorded for this clonotype. The chain recombines TRBV3-1 with TRBJ2-1, with a weak D call TRBD2 (7 bases). Trimming removed 8 bases at V and 6 bases at J, with 14 bases between. The CDR3 is 13 amino acids. The germline V gene has CDR1 LGHDT and CDR2 YNNKEL (reference sequence). CDR3 region: CASSAGALNEQFF. Here the CDR3 DNA reads TGTGCCAGCTCGGCGGGGGCACTCAATGAGCAGTTCTTC.

This clonotype was recorded at least ten times. This chain links TRBV29-1 with TRBJ1-1; D unresolved. The CDR3 consists of 12 residues. CDR1 and CDR2 from the germline V gene are SQVTM and ANQGSEA. Trimming stripped 4 bases from V and 0 bases from J, with 6 bases between. The CDR3 bases are TGCAGCGTTGCCTTTATGAACACTGAAGCTTTCTTT. Amino acids: CSVAFMNTEAFF.

This clonotype was seen many times. V usage is TRBV2 and J usage is TRBJ1-2, with a tentative D call TRBD1 (5 bases). In germline, CDR1 is SNHLY, CDR2 FYNNEI. The V gene lost 4 bases and the J gene lost 3 bases, with 15 bases spanning the gap. The CDR3 has 15 amino acids. CDR3 amino acids: CASSALGASDYGYTF. CDR3 DNA sequence: TGTGCCAGCAGTGCTCTCGGGGCATCCGACTATGGCTACACCTTC.

In its sample, this clonotype was seen a few times. The chain recombines TRBV4-1 with TRBJ2-3; 11 bases map to TRBD2. The germline V gene has CDR1 MGHRA and CDR2 YSYEKL. The CDR3 runs to 15 residues. V shed 10 bases and J 6 bases; nucleotides not matched to a gene: 12. CDR3 in DNA: TGCGCCACCTCTAGCGGGAGGCCGGCAGGTGATACGCAGTATTTT. Amino acid sequence: CATSSGRPAGDTQYF.

This clonotype was observed at least ten times. The chain links TRBV29-1 to TRBJ1-5; D possibly corresponds to TRBD1 (6 bases). Germline lookup yields CDR1 SQVTM and CDR2 ANQGSEA. The CDR3 is 13 amino acids. The V end was cut by 4 bases, the J end by 1 base, with 8 bases between. Written as DNA, the CDR3 is TGCAGCGTTGGAGGGGGAAGCAATCAGCCCCAGCATTTT. Translating gives CSVGGGSNQPQHF. Together with reference TRBV29-1 and TRBJ1-5, the CDR3 gives the full variable domain: SAVISQKPSRDICQRGTSLTIQCQVDSQVTMMFWYRQQPGQSLTLIATANQGSEATYESGFVIDKFPISRPNLTFSTLTVSNMSPEDSSIYLCSVGGGSNQPQHFGDGTRLSIL.

This clonotype has a count of ten or more. J is TRBJ2-3 and V is TRBV2; 8 bases are shared with TRBD1. The germline V gene has CDR1 SNHLY and CDR2 FYNNEI. The CDR3 extends over 15 amino acids. Germline trimming cut 6 bases from V and 3 bases from J; bases unmatched to any gene: 8. CDR3 sequence: CASRVAGGFTDTQYF. In DNA, the CDR3 is TGTGCCAGCAGGGTAGCAGGGGGCTTTACAGATACGCAGTATTTT.

This clonotype was recorded once. This rearrangement joins TRBV28 to TRBJ2-1; D could derive from TRBD1 or TRBD2 (6 bases each). The germline V gene encodes CDR1 MDHEN and CDR2 SYDVKM. The ends were cut back, 2 bases at V and 6 bases at J, with 17 bases in the middle. This CDR3 region has 16 residues. The chain's CDR3 is CASSLLSGAGANEQFF. CDR3 coding DNA: TGTGCCAGCAGTTTACTGTCGGGGGCAGGGGCCAATGAGCAGTTCTTC.

In its sample, this clonotype was seen many times. In DNA form, the CDR3 reads TGTGCCAGCAGTTTTTCAGTACAGGGGGCGGAAAAACTGTTTTTT. It translates to CASSFSVQGAEKLFF. The chain carries TRBV12-3 or TRBV12-4 and TRBJ1-4; 9 nucleotides align to TRBD1. This CDR3 has 15 residues. V shed 3 bases and J 8 bases; nucleotides not matched to a gene: 7.

This clonotype was seen at least ten times. This chain uses TRBV9 with TRBJ2-3, with TRBD2 matching over 7 bases. After removal of 4 bases from V and 8 bases from J, the junction contained 13 bases not matched to a gene. The CDR3 runs 15 residues. The V gene's germline CDR1 is SGDLS and CDR2 YYNGEE. CDR3 protein: CASSPSGPMRGTQYF. As DNA, the CDR3 is TGTGCCAGCAGCCCTAGCGGCCCCATGCGGGGTACGCAGTATTTT. The full variable domain, completed using reference TRBV9 and TRBJ2-3, is DSGVTQTPKHLITATGQRVTLRCSPRSGDLSVYWYQQSLDQGLQFLIQYYNGEERAKGNILERFSAQQFPDLHSELNLSSLELGDSALYFCASSPSGPMRGTQYFGPGTRLTVL.